This T cell receptor (beta chain) derives from a study of T cell responses to AZD1222 COVID-19 vaccine. Study-wide points: Only after the peak T cell response were repertoires sampled.

Sequencing was performed with immunoSEQ multiplex PCR; in TCRdb, only in-frame clones are kept and a portion is missing. In the table there are tens of thousands of clones, about nine tenths of which are singletons. Trimming removed 9 bases from V and 5 bases from J; junction bases left unmatched: 9. The CDR3 sequence is 15 residues long. CDR1 is SNHLY and CDR2 is FYNNEI in the germline V gene. About this clone: The antigen is undetermined.

This specimen consisted of peripheral blood, obtained on day 0 of AZD1222 vaccination. The TCR sequence derives from an adult in good health. The chain couples TRBV2 to TRBJ2-3, with 12 bases identical to TRBD2. CDR3 nucleotides: TGTGCCAGTCACGTTAAACTAGCGGGGGGAGATACGCAGTATTTT. Encoded protein: CASHVKLAGGDTQYF.